This T cell receptor beta chain originates from a study of blood T cell repertoires in COVID-19. Study-level background: Whether acute or convalescent, the COVID-19 samples came from the United States, Italy and Spain. PBMCs, B-cell-depleted T cells, or T cells were the source of the cDNA or gDNA that made up the material.

The CDR3 runs 18 residues. The V gene's germline CDR1 is SGHTA and CDR2 FQGNSA. V lost 1 base, J lost 5 bases, and 23 bases lay in between. In the study's own analysis: Estimation of nucleated cell counts was performed using reference gene primer amplification. Profiled with immunoSEQ multiplex PCR; TCRdb holds only in-frame clones, not every one. V and J calls and clone size come straight from that table; D and trimming were deduced from the DNA. Among fewer than 200,000 clones, about 80% were seen once, and the ten largest hold about 2.1%. V gene TRBV7-2 combines with J gene TRBJ2-5; tentatively, D is TRBD2 (6 bases). Sequenced sample: peripheral blood. The clonotype was recovered from a woman at least 80 years old with acute or convalescent COVID-19. This CDR3 is CASSLVGVRGFVLETQYF. CDR3 nucleotides: TGTGCCAGCAGCTTAGTTGGGGTCCGGGGGTTTGTTTTGGAGACCCAGTACTTC.